What follows is one T cell receptor (beta chain) and its context. Antigen: not known. These data come from a study of T cells in Graves' hyperthyroidism and ophthalmopathy. Points from the study as a whole: The majority of expanded thyroid clonotypes above 0.001 also appeared in blood. Ophthalmopathy got predicted by the model a median around 6.8 months before its onset. A model of 13 V-J pairs discriminated ophthalmopathy from stable hyperthyroidism.

RNA transcripts gave rise to amplified TCR beta CDR3 regions. During a first-round RT-PCR of the TCR CDR3, the HTBI primer set was used. Using its own MiXCR run on the multiplex PCR reads, TCRdb lists one record per CDR3 protein. Of about 700,000 distinct CDR3 sequences listed, about 45% were seen once; the top ten hold about 7.2%. V lost 7 bases and J 2 bases, leaving 8 bases between the germline ends. This CDR3 has 13 residues. The chain is built from TRBV12-3 or TRBV12-4 and TRBJ1-4; D gene ambiguous. This sequence originates from an adult man with Graves' disease, either hyperthyroidism or ophthalmopathy (not recorded which). What was sequenced was peripheral blood or thyroid tissue (not recorded which). The CDR3 nucleotides read TGTGCCAGCAAGGCGGGGACTAATGAAAAACTGTTTTTT. Its translation is CASKAGTNEKLFF.